These 17 T cell receptor beta chains were sequenced from one sample in a study of T cells in localized non-small cell lung cancer. TCRdb keeps only in-frame clones here, not all; method: immunoSEQ multiplex PCR. The sample lists around 41,000 clones; 88% were seen once. The input for sequencing was peripheral blood, taken before any cancer treatment. Receptors originate from a female donor older than 55 with stage I squamous cell lung carcinoma.

The chain employs TRBV27 and TRBJ1-1, with D perhaps matching TRBD1 (6 bases). This CDR3 region has 15 residues. The germline V gene encodes CDR1 MNHEY and CDR2 SMNVEV (reference sequence). V was clipped by 0 bases and J by 6 bases, with 14 bases between them. The CDR3 DNA reads as TGTGCCAGCAGTTTATCGGCCGGAGGGGGACCTGAAGCTTTCTTT. Protein: CASSLSAGGGPEAFF.

The chain links TRBV19 to TRBJ1-2; D call uncertain. V dropped 3 bases and J dropped 10 bases, with 12 bases sitting between them. Per the germline V gene, CDR1 is LNHDA and CDR2 is SQIVND (reference sequence). The CDR3 runs to 12 residues. CDR3 loop: CASSIRIAVYTF. CDR3 DNA sequence: TGTGCCAGTAGTATCCGGATAGCCGTCTACACCTTC.

This clone was seen once. This chain links TRBV6-1 with TRBJ1-2; no clear D gene. Trimming cost V 2 bases and J 4 bases, with 23 bases left between them. CDR3 size: 18 residues. CDR1 and CDR2 (germline): MNHNS, SASEGT. The CDR3 DNA sequence: TGTGCCAGCAGTGAACGTCGGTTGGCAGGCGCCCAGGCCTATGGCTACACCTTC. Its translation is CASSERRLAGAQAYGYTF.

This chain connects TRBV10-3 to TRBJ2-7, with D unresolved. This CDR3 has 11 residues. Deletions cut 3 bases from V and 5 bases from J, with 5 bases between. From germline, CDR1 is ENHRY and CDR2 SYGVKD. The DNA for the CDR3 is TGTGCCATCAGTGAAGTGAACGAGCAGTACTTC. Protein product: CAISEVNEQYF.

CDR3 loop: CSVGTENTIYF. DNA for the CDR3: TGCAGCGTTGGGACGGAGAACACCATATATTTT. This sequence joins TRBV29-1 and TRBJ1-3; D ambiguous. Germline V gene data show CDR1 as SQVTM and CDR2 as ANQGSEA. The CDR3 runs to 11 residues. V dropped 4 bases and J dropped 7 bases, with 8 bases sitting between them.

Here the CDR3 reads CSVSGGRNTEAFF. Here the CDR3 DNA reads TGCAGCGTCTCAGGGGGCCGGAACACTGAAGCTTTCTTT. The chain carries TRBV29-1 and TRBJ1-1, with 8 bases that match TRBD1. Germline CDR1 and CDR2: SQVTM and ANQGSEA. V lost 6 bases, J lost 1 base, and 4 bases stayed unmatched. The CDR3 totals 13 residues.

V is TRBV27 and J is TRBJ2-7; TRBD1 matches at 10 bases. The junction had 7 bases not matched to a gene; V was cut back by 7 bases and J by 7 bases. From germline, CDR1 is MNHEY and CDR2 SMNVEV (reference sequence). This CDR3 has 13 amino acids. The CDR3 DNA follows: TGTGCCAGCAAGTTTATGGGACAGGGGGAGCAGTACTTC. It yields the protein CASKFMGQGEQYF.

The chain combines TRBV7-2 with TRBJ2-3, with 10 bases lining up with TRBD2. Germline values: CDR1 SGHTA, CDR2 FQGNSA. V was pared by 6 bases and J by 1 base, with 4 bases of the junction left unmatched. The CDR3 spans 15 residues. The CDR3 reads CASRAGGPGTDTQYF. The DNA for the CDR3 is TGTGCCAGCAGAGCGGGAGGGCCGGGCACAGATACGCAGTATTTT.

V usage is TRBV6-1 and J usage is TRBJ2-7; 7 bases are a match to TRBD2. Germline V CDR1 and CDR2: MNHNS, SASEGT. There are 15 residues in the CDR3. V shed 3 bases, J shed 0 bases, and the junction held 5 bases outside the gene matches. The DNA of the CDR3 is TGTGCCAGCAGTGACGTGGCTAGCGGCTCCTACGAGCAGTACTTC. Translating it yields CASSDVASGSYEQYF.

This clone has only a few counts. This rearrangement joins TRBV15 to TRBJ2-7; D possibly corresponds to TRBD1 (7 bases). This CDR3 has 15 amino acids. Trimming removed 1 base from V and 2 bases from J, with 12 bases in between. CDR1 is LNHNV and CDR2 is YYDKDF in the germline V gene (reference sequence). The CDR3 loop is CATSRVGRGAYEQYF. The DNA for the CDR3 is TGTGCCACCAGCAGAGTGGGCAGGGGGGCCTACGAGCAGTACTTC. The full variable domain, rest sourced from reference TRBV15 and TRBJ2-7, is DAMVIQNPRYQVTQFGKPVTLSCSQTLNHNVMYWYQQKSSQAPKLLFHYYDKDFNNEADTPDNFQSRRPNTSFCFLDIRSPGLGDTAMYLCATSRVGRGAYEQYFGPGTRLTVT.

Of note for this clone: The germline gene is not matched at one end of the junction; a read error may be the cause. The rearrangement joins TRBV7-8 to TRBJ2-7, with 10 bases matching TRBD2. CDR1 is SGHVS and CDR2 is FQNEAQ in the germline V gene. The CDR3 totals 11 residues. CDR3 in DNA: TGTGCCAGCAGCGGGGGACTAGCGCTAATCTTC. This sequence encodes CASSGGLALIF. Drawing the rest from reference TRBV7-8 and TRBJ2-7, the complete variable domain is GAGVSQSPRYKVAKRGQDVALRCDPISGHVSLFWYQQALGQGPEFLTYFQNEAQLDKSGLPSDRFFAERPEGSVSTLKIQRTQQEDSAVYLCASSGGLALIFGPGTRLTVT.

The CDR3 loop reads CASSKGNYGYTF. The CDR3 bases are TGTGCCAGCTCCAAAGGCAACTATGGCTACACCTTC. The chain employs TRBV18 and TRBJ1-2; D remains unclear. V lost 6 bases to trimming and J lost 2 bases, with 7 bases between them. Germline-derived CDR1 and CDR2 are KGHSH and LQKENI. This CDR3 contains 12 residues.

The chain couples TRBV19 to TRBJ2-5, with TRBD2 matching 11 bases. Germline assignment: CDR1 LNHDA and CDR2 SQIVND (reference sequence). The CDR3 length is 17 residues. The trim removed 5 bases at V and 1 base at J, leaving 9 bases unmatched. The DNA for the CDR3 is TGTGCCAGTAGTCCAAGCTCCGGGACTAGCGGCCAAGAGACCCAGTACTTC. It encodes CASSPSSGTSGQETQYF.

This clone was detected only a few times. The J gene is TRBJ1-1, the V gene TRBV7-9; 9 bases agree with TRBD1. After removal of 5 bases from V and 5 bases from J, the junction contained 12 bases not matched to a gene. This CDR3 contains 16 residues. Germline V gene lookup returns CDR1 SEHNR and CDR2 FQNEAQ (reference sequence). Here the CDR3 reads CASSLAQGASGTEAFF. CDR3 nucleotide sequence: TGTGCCAGCAGCCTCGCACAGGGGGCATCGGGGACTGAAGCTTTCTTT.

The chain combines TRBV11-3 with TRBJ2-7; tentative D call: TRBD2 (6 bases). Germline V lookup: CDR1 SGHNT, CDR2 YENEEA. This CDR3 is built from 13 residues. V was pared by 5 bases and J by 2 bases, with 10 bases between. CDR3 DNA sequence: TGTGCCAGCAGCCGCGGGACCCCCTACGAGCAGTACTTC. Amino acid sequence: CASSRGTPYEQYF.

The chain carries TRBV5-4 and TRBJ2-5, with a possible D match to TRBD2 (7 bases). The CDR3 runs to 14 residues. Trimming stripped 4 bases from V and 5 bases from J, with 15 bases between. Germline CDR1 reads SGHNT; CDR2 reads YYREEE (reference sequence). For the CDR3, the DNA is TGTGCCAGCAGCAATAAGGGAGGGGGTGAGACCCAGTACTTC. Translating it yields CASSNKGGGETQYF.

This clone is a singleton in its sample. This sequence joins TRBV5-1 and TRBJ2-1, with a weak D call TRBD1 (6 bases). This CDR3 region has 13 residues. Per germline, CDR1 SGHRS and CDR2 YFSETQ. Trimming left V 4 bases short and J 4 bases short, with 9 bases between. CDR3 sequence reads: CASSLRGYNEQFF. CDR3 nucleotide sequence: TGCGCCAGCAGCCTCAGGGGATACAATGAGCAGTTCTTC.